Shown below are 29 T cell receptor beta chains from a single sample sequenced in a study of blood T cells in healthy people across ages. With a J-beta primer mix and a sample-barcoded 5' primer, a second PCR ran about 6 to 11 cycles. Via MiXCR, TCRdb re-called the 5' RACE reads, giving one row per CDR3 protein. Of 1.5 million to 2 million distinct CDR3 sequences listed, 28% are singletons. The sample comprised blood. Receptor source: a woman in her 30s in good health.

The V call is TRBV7-2, the J call TRBJ2-2, with D tentatively TRBD2 (5 bases). The CDR3 totals 17 residues. Germline V gene data show CDR1 as SGHTA and CDR2 as FQGNSA. The V and J ends lost 1 base and 2 bases respectively, with 14 bases between them. The CDR3, as DNA: TGTGCCAGCAGCTTAGGACTAACCGCGACCAACACCGGGGAGCTGTTTTTT. Translation: CASSLGLTATNTGELFF.

This clonotype was observed a handful of times. The rearrangement uses TRBV20-1 and TRBJ1-1; 7 bases are shared with TRBD1. Germline CDR1 reads DFQATT; CDR2 reads SNEGSKA (reference sequence). V lost 0 bases to trimming and J lost 7 bases; unmatched junction nucleotides: 5. The CDR3 extends over 13 amino acids. The CDR3 sequence: CSARDEGAYEAFF. Here the CDR3 DNA reads TGCAGTGCTAGAGATGAGGGGGCCTATGAAGCTTTCTTT.

This clonotype was found many times. The chain has TRBV20-1 and TRBJ2-7, with D possibly TRBD2 on 5 matching bases. The CDR3 is made up of 15 amino acids. V was pared by 6 bases and J by 1 base, with 19 bases between. Germline V gene sequence: CDR1 DFQATT, CDR2 SNEGSKA (reference sequence). Here the CDR3 reads CSAKPPDGESYEQYF. DNA for the CDR3: TGCAGTGCCAAGCCACCCGACGGGGAATCCTACGAGCAGTACTTC.

This chain joins TRBV7-2 and TRBJ2-5; D is unclear. The DNA end lines up better with TRBJ2-7; the J call may be wrong. Germline values: CDR1 SGHTA, CDR2 FQGNSA. CDR3 length equals 13 residues. CDR3 sequence: CASDRPAPIEQYF. The CDR3 nucleotides are TGTGCCAGCGACCGTCCGGCGCCAATCGAGCAGTACTTC.

This clonotype was detected only a few times. The CDR3 DNA is TGTGCCAGCAGCCCCACCCTGGGGGGGGAAAAACTGTTTTTT. Its translation: CASSPTLGGEKLFF. The chain couples TRBV7-2 to TRBJ1-4, with D possibly being TRBD1 (5 bases). The CDR3 is 14 residues long. The germline gives CDR1 SGHTA, CDR2 FQGNSA. V shed 5 bases and J shed 8 bases, with 15 bases lying between them.

J is TRBJ2-5 and V is TRBV5-6; the match to TRBD2 covers 14 bases. The V segment lost 4 bases and the J segment 4 bases; nucleotides outside the gene matches: 6. The CDR3 loop spans 16 amino acids. Germline CDR1 is SGHDT and CDR2 is YYEEEE. CDR3 in amino acids: CASSLTSGRVLETQYF. The CDR3 nucleotides read TGTGCCAGCAGCCTGACTAGCGGGAGGGTGCTAGAGACCCAGTACTTC.

The chain employs TRBV2 and TRBJ2-2; the match to TRBD1 covers 8 bases. The V gene end was trimmed by 3 bases and the J gene end by 4 bases; junction bases not matched to a gene: 4. In germline, CDR1 is SNHLY, CDR2 FYNNEI. The CDR3 has 15 amino acids. The CDR3 coding sequence is TGTGCCAGCAGTGAGACAGGGGCCGCCACCGGGGAGCTGTTTTTT. It encodes CASSETGAATGELFF.

This clonotype was counted many times. J is TRBJ2-4 and V is TRBV3-1; the D call may be TRBD1 or TRBD2 (6 bases each). The CDR3 is made up of 14 amino acids. Germline V gene data show CDR1 as LGHDT and CDR2 as YNNKEL (reference sequence). Trimming stripped 1 base from V and 6 bases from J, with 10 bases between. In DNA form, the CDR3 reads TGTGCCAGCAGCCAAGCGGGGGCCCCAAACATTCAGTACTTC. This encodes CASSQAGAPNIQYF. The whole variable domain, filled in from reference TRBV3-1 and TRBJ2-4, reads DTAVSQTPKYLVTQMGNDKSIKCEQNLGHDTMYWYKQDSKKFLKIMFSYNNKELIINETVPNRFSPKSPDKAHLNLHINSLELGDSAVYFCASSQAGAPNIQYFGAGTRLSVL.

The V and J genes are TRBV10-2 and TRBJ2-1; D might be TRBD1 or TRBD2, each matching 5 bases. This CDR3 comprises 14 residues. V was clipped by 7 bases and J by 0 bases, with 10 bases between them. CDR1 is WSHSY and CDR2 is SAAADI in the germline V gene. CDR3 DNA: TGCGCCAGCAACACGGGACCCTCCTACAATGAGCAGTTCTTC. Protein product: CASNTGPSYNEQFF.

Only a few counts were recorded for this clonotype. CDR3 sequence: CSAPGSPADTQYF. CDR3 coding DNA: TGCAGTGCTCCAGGTTCCCCGGCAGATACGCAGTATTTT. This rearrangement joins TRBV20-1 to TRBJ2-3; D is unresolved. CDR3 length equals 13 residues. CDR1 is DFQATT, CDR2 SNEGSKA, per germline (reference sequence). With 5 bases removed from V and 4 bases from J, the gap between germline ends came to 13 bases.

This clonotype was recorded at least ten times. The rearrangement links TRBV29-1 to TRBJ2-3; maybe TRBD2 (7 bases). CDR3 size: 12 residues. CDR1 and CDR2 (germline): SQVTM, ANQGSEA. V lost 8 bases and J lost 2, with 11 bases in between. The chain's CDR3 is CSLRGATDTQYF. DNA of the CDR3: TGCAGCCTCCGGGGGGCCACAGATACGCAGTATTTT.

The chain uses TRBV18 and TRBJ2-1, with D possibly matching TRBD2 (5 bases). CDR3 length: 13 amino acids. CDR1 is KGHSH and CDR2 is LQKENI in the germline V gene. V was pared by 3 bases and J by 6 bases, with 9 bases between. CDR3: CASSPLTSNEQFF. The CDR3 nucleotides read TGTGCCAGCTCACCCCTAACTAGCAATGAGCAGTTCTTC.

The DNA for the CDR3 is TGTGCCAGCAGCTTATTTCAGCGGTCCACAGATACGCAGTATTTT. Residues: CASSLFQRSTDTQYF. The V gene is TRBV7-6, the J gene TRBJ2-3, with a weak D call TRBD2 (5 bases). Germline-derived CDR1 and CDR2 are SGHVS and FNYEAQ. The V gene lost 2 bases and the J gene lost 2 bases, with 11 bases spanning the gap. This CDR3 is built from 15 residues.

The chain employs TRBV12-3 or TRBV12-4 and TRBJ2-3, with D perhaps TRBD1 or TRBD2 (6 bases each). V was clipped by 6 bases and J by 2 bases, with 21 bases between them. This CDR3 has 17 residues. The CDR3 DNA follows: TGTGCCAGCAGCCTAGCTCCAGGAGGGGGGACCACAGATACGCAGTATTTT. It specifies CASSLAPGGGTTDTQYF.

This chain links TRBV6-6 with TRBJ2-6; D is ambiguous. Trimming shortened V by 3 bases and J by 0 bases, and 12 bases separated the two germline ends. The CDR3 length is 17 residues. Germline CDR1 is MNHNY and CDR2 is SVGAGI (reference sequence). CDR3 region: CASSYIASGSGANVLTF. The DNA for the CDR3 is TGTGCCAGCAGTTATATCGCGTCAGGCTCTGGGGCCAACGTCCTGACTTTC.

With regard to this clonotype: A read error is possible here, since a much larger clone lies one base away. The conserved phenylalanine or tryptophan normally closing the CDR3 is absent here, so this likely arose from a read error. The chain employs TRBV6-1 and TRBJ2-1; 7 positions agree with TRBD2. Germline CDR1 MNHNS, CDR2 SASEGT. The ends lost 6 bases at V and 0 bases at J; junction bases unmatched: 8. This CDR3 spans 16 amino acids. The CDR3 DNA sequence: TGTGCCAGCAGGGGAGCAGCGGGGATCTCCTACAATGAGCAGTTCTTG. Amino acids: CASRGAAGISYNEQFL.

This clonotype was picked up a small number of times. The genes are TRBV24-1 and TRBJ1-2; a possible D gene is TRBD1 (5 bases). CDR3 length: 13 residues. Germline V gene data show CDR1 as KGHDR and CDR2 as SFDVKD. V lost 3 bases, J lost 8 bases, and 12 bases lay in between. The CDR3 DNA follows: TGTGCCACCAGTGATGAACAGGTCCGAGGCTACACCTTC. Translating it yields CATSDEQVRGYTF.

V usage is TRBV14 and J usage is TRBJ2-6, with D unresolved. The CDR3 is 14 amino acids. From germline, CDR1 is SGHDN and CDR2 FVKESK. The germline V and J ends were trimmed by 4 bases and 0 bases, with 4 bases remaining between them. CDR3 loop: CASSRPSGANVLTF. CDR3 nucleotide sequence: TGTGCCAGCAGCCGCCCCTCTGGGGCCAACGTCCTGACTTTC.

At least ten counts were recorded for this clonotype. This rearrangement joins TRBV10-2 to TRBJ2-5; TRBD1 might be the D (5 bases). Germline V gene lookup returns CDR1 WSHSY and CDR2 SAAADI. With 9 bases removed from V and 4 bases from J, the gap between germline ends came to 12 bases. The CDR3 spans 12 residues. CDR3 in amino acids: CASSGSGETQYF. The CDR3, as DNA: TGCGCCAGTTCAGGGTCCGGAGAGACCCAGTACTTC.

In its sample, this clonotype was seen a few times. V gene TRBV27 combines with J gene TRBJ2-3, with D uncertain. Germline CDR1 reads MNHEY; CDR2 reads SMNVEV (reference sequence). The CDR3 contains 15 residues. Trimming stripped 7 bases from V and 1 base from J, with 15 bases between. CDR3 region: CASTIGPFGTDTQYF. CDR3 sequence (DNA): TGTGCCAGCACCATAGGTCCCTTTGGCACAGATACGCAGTATTTT.

In regard to this clonotype: This could be a read error, since a much larger clone is one nucleotide away. The chain recombines TRBV4-1 with TRBJ2-7; possibly TRBD1 or TRBD2 for D (6 bases each). The V and J ends lost 1 base and 0 bases respectively, with 19 bases between them. This CDR3 has 18 residues. Germline values: CDR1 MGHRA, CDR2 YSYEKL. CDR3: CASSQGWRELGGSYEQYF. The CDR3 DNA reads TGCGCCAGCAGCCAAGGATGGCGGGAATTAGGGGGCTCCTACGAGCAGTACTTC.

This clonotype has just a few counts. This sequence joins TRBV12-3 or TRBV12-4 and TRBJ2-1, with D perhaps being TRBD1 or TRBD2 (6 bases each). This CDR3 is 13 amino acids long. V was cut by 6 bases and J by 5 bases, with 11 bases left in between. The CDR3 nucleotides read TGTGCCAGCAGGCGGGACATCAACAATGAGCAGTTCTTC. Protein product: CASRRDINNEQFF.

The gene calls are TRBV28 and TRBJ2-7; D gene unclear. Germline V gene lookup returns CDR1 MDHEN and CDR2 SYDVKM. The length of the CDR3 is 12 residues. V was shortened by 6 bases and J by 5 bases, with 11 bases between the two germline ends. This CDR3 is CASRPTTDEQYF. For the CDR3, the DNA is TGTGCCAGCAGGCCGACCACCGACGAGCAGTACTTC.

The chain carries TRBV12-3 or TRBV12-4 and TRBJ1-4, with a tentative D call TRBD1 (5 bases). There are 14 residues in the CDR3. The V and J ends lost 1 base and 11 bases respectively, with 14 bases between them. This chain's CDR3 is CASSLEGRGSKLFF. CDR3 DNA: TGTGCCAGCAGTTTAGAGGGGCGCGGATCCAAACTGTTTTTT.

This clonotype has more than one count but fewer than ten. The V and J genes are TRBV21-1 and TRBJ2-5; the D call in the table, TRBD2, was not verified against the DNA. TRBV21-1 is flagged as a pseudogene. The CDR3 totals 13 residues. DNA of the CDR3: TGTGCCAGCAGCAAAGTGGGCCGGGAGACCCAGTACTTC. This translates into CASSKVGRETQYF.

The table lists this clonotype with a few counts. The J gene is TRBJ2-3, the V gene TRBV12-3 or TRBV12-4, with a tentative D call TRBD1 (6 bases). Between the trimmed V and J ends, which lost 4 bases and 5 bases, there was a span of 10 bases. The CDR3 covers 13 residues. CDR3 sequence: CASSWGRGDTQYF. In DNA, the CDR3 is TGTGCCAGCAGTTGGGGGCGTGGAGATACGCAGTATTTT.

The CDR3 DNA sequence: TGTGCCAGCAGTTTATCCCCGACAGGGATCACCGGGGAGCTGTTTTTT. Protein product: CASSLSPTGITGELFF. The rearrangement links TRBV27 to TRBJ2-2, with TRBD1 matching over 7 bases. The CDR3 has 16 residues. Per the germline V gene, CDR1 is MNHEY and CDR2 is SMNVEV (reference sequence). The ends lost 0 bases at V and 4 bases at J; junction bases unmatched: 5.

The rearrangement uses TRBV27 and TRBJ2-7; 7 bases align to TRBD2. V was clipped by 4 bases and J by 3 bases; unmatched bases: 9. CDR1 is MNHEY, CDR2 SMNVEV, per germline (reference sequence). The CDR3 runs to 15 residues. The CDR3 nucleotides are TGTGCCAGCAGTTCCGCCGTACTAGCGAACTACGAGCAGTACTTC. Translating it yields CASSSAVLANYEQYF.

This clonotype was observed a few times. The rearrangement joins TRBV7-2 to TRBJ2-1, with 9 bases aligning to TRBD2. V trimming: 11 bases; J trimming: 6 bases; junction bases outside the gene matches: 11. Per germline, CDR1 SGHTA and CDR2 FQGNSA. This CDR3 spans 14 amino acids. The CDR3: CAWIGLAGFNEQFF. The CDR3 DNA follows: TGTGCCTGGATAGGGCTAGCGGGGTTCAATGAGCAGTTCTTC.